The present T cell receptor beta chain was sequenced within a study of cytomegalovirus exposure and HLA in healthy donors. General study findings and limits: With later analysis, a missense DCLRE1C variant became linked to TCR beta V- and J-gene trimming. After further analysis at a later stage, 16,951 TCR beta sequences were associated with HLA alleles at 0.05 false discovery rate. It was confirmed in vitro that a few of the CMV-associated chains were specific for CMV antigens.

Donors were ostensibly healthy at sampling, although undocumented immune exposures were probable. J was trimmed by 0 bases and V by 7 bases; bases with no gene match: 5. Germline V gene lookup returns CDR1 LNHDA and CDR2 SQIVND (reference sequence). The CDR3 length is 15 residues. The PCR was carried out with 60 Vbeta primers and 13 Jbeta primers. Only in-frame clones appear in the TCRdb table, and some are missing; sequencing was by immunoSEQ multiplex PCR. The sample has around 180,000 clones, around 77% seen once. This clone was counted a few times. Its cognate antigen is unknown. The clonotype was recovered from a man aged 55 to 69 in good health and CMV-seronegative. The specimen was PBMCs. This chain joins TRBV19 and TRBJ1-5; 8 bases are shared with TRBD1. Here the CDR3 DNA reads TGTGCCAGTATGGACAGGGAGTATAGCAATCAGCCCCAGCATTTT. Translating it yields CASMDREYSNQPQHF. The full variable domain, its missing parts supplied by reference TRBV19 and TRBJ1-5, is DGGITQSPKYLFRKEGQNVTLSCEQNLNHDAMYWYRQDPGQGLRLIYYSQIVNDFQKGDIAEGYSVSREKKESFPLTVTSAQKNPTAFYLCASMDREYSNQPQHFGDGTRLSIL.